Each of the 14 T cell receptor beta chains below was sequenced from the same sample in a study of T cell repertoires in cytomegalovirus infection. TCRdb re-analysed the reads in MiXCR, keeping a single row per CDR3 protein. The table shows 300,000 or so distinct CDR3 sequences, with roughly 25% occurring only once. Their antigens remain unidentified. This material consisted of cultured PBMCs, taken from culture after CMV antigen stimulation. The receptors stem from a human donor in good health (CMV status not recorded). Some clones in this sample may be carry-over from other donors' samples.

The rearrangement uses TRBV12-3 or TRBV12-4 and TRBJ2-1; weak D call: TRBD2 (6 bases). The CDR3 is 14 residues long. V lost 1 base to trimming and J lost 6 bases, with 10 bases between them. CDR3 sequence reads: CASSLGGAINEQFF. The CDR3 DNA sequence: TGTGCCAGCAGTTTAGGCGGGGCCATCAATGAGCAGTTCTTC.

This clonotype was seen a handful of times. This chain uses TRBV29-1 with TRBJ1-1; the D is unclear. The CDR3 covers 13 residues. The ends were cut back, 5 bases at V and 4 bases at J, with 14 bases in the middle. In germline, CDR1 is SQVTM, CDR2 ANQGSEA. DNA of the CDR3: TGCAGCGTTTTATGGACCCTCGGCACTGAAGCTTTCTTT. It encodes CSVLWTLGTEAFF.

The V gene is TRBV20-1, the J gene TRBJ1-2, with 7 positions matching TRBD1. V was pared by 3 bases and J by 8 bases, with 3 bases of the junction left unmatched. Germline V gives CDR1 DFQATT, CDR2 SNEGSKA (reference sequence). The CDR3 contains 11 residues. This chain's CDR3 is CSARTGQGYTF. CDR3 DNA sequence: TGCAGTGCTAGGACAGGGCAAGGCTACACCTTC.

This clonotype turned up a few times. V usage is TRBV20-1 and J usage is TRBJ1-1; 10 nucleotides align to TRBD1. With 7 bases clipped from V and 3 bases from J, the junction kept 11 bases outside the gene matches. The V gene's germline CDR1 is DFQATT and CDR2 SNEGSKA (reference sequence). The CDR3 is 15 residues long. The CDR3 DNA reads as TGCAGTGTCTGGACAGGGGGGAGGGGTTACACTGAAGCTTTCTTT. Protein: CSVWTGGRGYTEAFF.

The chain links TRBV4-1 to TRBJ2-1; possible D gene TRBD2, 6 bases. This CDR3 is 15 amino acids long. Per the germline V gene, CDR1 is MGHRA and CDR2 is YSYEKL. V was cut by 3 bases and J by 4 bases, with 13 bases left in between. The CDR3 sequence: CASSQALADYNEQFF. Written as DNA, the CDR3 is TGCGCCAGCAGCCAGGCCTTAGCGGATTACAATGAGCAGTTCTTC.

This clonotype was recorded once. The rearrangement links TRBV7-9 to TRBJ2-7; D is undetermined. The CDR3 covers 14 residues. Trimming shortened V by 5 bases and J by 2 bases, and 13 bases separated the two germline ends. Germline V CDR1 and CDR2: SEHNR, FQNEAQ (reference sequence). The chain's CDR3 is CASSPTRPTYEQYF. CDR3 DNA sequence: TGTGCCAGCAGCCCGACCCGGCCCACCTACGAGCAGTACTTC.

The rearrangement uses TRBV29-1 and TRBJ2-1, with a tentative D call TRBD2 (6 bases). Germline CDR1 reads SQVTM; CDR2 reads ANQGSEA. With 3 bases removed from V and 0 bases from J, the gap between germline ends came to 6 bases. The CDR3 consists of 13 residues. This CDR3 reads CSVDGGSYNEQFF. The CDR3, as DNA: TGCAGCGTTGACGGGGGCTCCTACAATGAGCAGTTCTTC.

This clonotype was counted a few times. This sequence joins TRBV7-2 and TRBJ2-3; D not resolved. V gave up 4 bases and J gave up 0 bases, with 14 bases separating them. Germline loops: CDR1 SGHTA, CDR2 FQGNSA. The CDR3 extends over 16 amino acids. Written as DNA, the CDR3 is TGTGCCAGCAGCTCTGGTTTCGAGACTAGCACAGATACGCAGTATTTT. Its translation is CASSSGFETSTDTQYF.

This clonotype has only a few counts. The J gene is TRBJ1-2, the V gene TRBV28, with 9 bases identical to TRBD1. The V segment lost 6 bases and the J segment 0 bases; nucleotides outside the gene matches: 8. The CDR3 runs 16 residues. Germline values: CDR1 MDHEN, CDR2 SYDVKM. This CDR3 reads CASSETGTGSNYGYTF. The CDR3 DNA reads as TGTGCCAGCAGCGAAACCGGGACAGGGTCTAACTATGGCTACACCTTC.

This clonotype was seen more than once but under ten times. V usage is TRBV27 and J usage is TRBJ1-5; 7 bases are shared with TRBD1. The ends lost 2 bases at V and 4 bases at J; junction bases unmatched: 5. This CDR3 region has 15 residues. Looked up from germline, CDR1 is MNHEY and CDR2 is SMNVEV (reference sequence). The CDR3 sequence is CASSLVGQPNQPQHF. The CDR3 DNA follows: TGTGCCAGCAGTTTAGTGGGACAGCCAAATCAGCCCCAGCATTTT.

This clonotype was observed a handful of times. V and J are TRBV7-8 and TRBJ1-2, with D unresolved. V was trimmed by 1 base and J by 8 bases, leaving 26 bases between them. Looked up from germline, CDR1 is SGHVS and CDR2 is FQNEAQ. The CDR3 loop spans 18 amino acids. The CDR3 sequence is CASSLERLAGGSRSGYTF. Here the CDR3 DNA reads TGTGCCAGCAGCTTAGAGCGGCTAGCGGGAGGTTCTCGGTCGGGCTACACCTTC.

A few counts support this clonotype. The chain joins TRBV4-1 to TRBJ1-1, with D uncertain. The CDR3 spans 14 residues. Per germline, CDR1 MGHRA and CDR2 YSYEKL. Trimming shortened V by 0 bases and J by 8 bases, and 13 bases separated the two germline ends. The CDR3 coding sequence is TGCGCCAGCAGCCAAGAAGGCTTGGCTGCCGAAGCTTTCTTT. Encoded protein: CASSQEGLAAEAFF.

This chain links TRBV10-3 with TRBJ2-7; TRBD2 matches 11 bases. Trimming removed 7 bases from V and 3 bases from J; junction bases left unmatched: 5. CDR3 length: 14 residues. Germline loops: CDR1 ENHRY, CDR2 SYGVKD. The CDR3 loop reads CAITPGLADYEQYF. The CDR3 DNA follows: TGTGCCATCACCCCGGGACTAGCGGACTACGAGCAGTACTTC.

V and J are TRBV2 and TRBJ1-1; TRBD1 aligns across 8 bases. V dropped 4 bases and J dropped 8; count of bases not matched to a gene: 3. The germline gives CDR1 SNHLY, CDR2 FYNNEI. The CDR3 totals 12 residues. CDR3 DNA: TGTGCCAGCAGTGTCAGGGGGCCCGAAGCTTTCTTT. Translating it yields CASSVRGPEAFF. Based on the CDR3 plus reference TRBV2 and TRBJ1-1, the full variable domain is EPEVTQTPSHQVTQMGQEVILRCVPISNHLYFYWYRQILGQKVEFLVSFYNNEISEKSEIFDDQFSVERPDGSNFTLKIRSTKLEDSAMYFCASSVRGPEAFFGQGTRLTVV.